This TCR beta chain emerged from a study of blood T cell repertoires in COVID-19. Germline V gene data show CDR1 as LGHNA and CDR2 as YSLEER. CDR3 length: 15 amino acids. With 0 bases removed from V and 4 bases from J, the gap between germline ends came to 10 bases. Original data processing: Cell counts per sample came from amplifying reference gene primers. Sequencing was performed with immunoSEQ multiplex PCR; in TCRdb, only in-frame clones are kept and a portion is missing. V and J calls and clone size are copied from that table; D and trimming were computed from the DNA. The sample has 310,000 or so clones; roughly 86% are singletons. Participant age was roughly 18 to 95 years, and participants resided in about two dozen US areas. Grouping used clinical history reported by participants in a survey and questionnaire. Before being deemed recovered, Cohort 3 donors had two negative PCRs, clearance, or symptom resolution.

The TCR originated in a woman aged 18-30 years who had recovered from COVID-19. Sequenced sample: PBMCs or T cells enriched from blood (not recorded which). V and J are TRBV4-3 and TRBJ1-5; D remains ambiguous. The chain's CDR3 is CASSQDAGPNQPQHF. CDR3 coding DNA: TGCGCCAGCAGCCAAGACGCTGGGCCTAATCAGCCCCAGCATTTT.